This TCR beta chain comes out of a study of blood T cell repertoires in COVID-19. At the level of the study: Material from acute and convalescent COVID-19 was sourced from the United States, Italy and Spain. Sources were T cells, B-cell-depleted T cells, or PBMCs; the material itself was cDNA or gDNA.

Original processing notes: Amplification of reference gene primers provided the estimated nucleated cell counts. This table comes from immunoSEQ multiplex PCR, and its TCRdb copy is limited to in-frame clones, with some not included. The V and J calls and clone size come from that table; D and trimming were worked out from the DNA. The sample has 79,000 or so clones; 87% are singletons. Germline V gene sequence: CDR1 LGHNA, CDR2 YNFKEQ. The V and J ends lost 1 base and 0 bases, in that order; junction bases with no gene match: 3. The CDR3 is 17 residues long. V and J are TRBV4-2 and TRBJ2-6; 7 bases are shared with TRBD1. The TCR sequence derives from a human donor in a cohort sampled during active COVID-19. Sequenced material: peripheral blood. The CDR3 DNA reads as TGTGCCAGCAGCCAAGGACAGGGTACCTCTGGGGCCAACGTCCTGACTTTC. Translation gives CASSQGQGTSGANVLTF.